These 30 T cell receptor beta chains were sequenced from one sample in a study of CD8+ T cells in alopecia areata. Investigators isolated RNA and reverse transcribed it into cDNA to act as the sequencing template. The data were produced by immunoSEQ multiplex PCR, yet TCRdb's version contains in-frame clones alone and is incomplete. This sample carries some 110,000 clones, less than 75% of them seen once, and the ten largest clones take more than 10%. As to treatment: oral pan-JAK inhibitor, 5-10 mg twice daily. The material sequenced was CD8+ T cells sorted from blood, taken at week 24, from a patient treated with tofacitinib. These receptors originate from a human donor with alopecia areata.

This clone showed up just once. The chain combines TRBV5-4 with TRBJ1-2; 7 positions agree with TRBD1. This CDR3 is built from 12 residues. The trim removed 4 bases at V and 8 bases at J, leaving 5 bases unmatched. CDR1 and CDR2 (germline): SGHNT, YYREEE (reference sequence). CDR3 region: CASSGTVAGYTF. The CDR3 DNA is TGTGCCAGCAGCGGGACAGTAGCAGGCTACACCTTC.

This rearrangement joins TRBV5-1 to TRBJ2-7, with D possibly TRBD2 on 6 matching bases. Germline V gene lookup returns CDR1 SGHRS and CDR2 YFSETQ. The CDR3 spans 15 residues. V lost 3 bases and J lost 0, with 13 bases in between. This CDR3 reads CASSWGDRNSYEQYF. The CDR3 bases are TGCGCCAGCAGCTGGGGGGACCGAAACTCCTACGAGCAGTACTTC.

V gene TRBV7-6 combines with J gene TRBJ2-3; TRBD2 aligns across 8 bases. V gave up 1 base and J gave up 5 bases; unmatched junction bases: 2. Germline CDR1 and CDR2: SGHVS and FNYEAQ. The CDR3 spans 14 residues. CDR3 DNA: TGTGCCAGCAGCTTAGGCGGGGGGCGAGATACGCAGTATTTT. Its translation is CASSLGGGRDTQYF.

This clone was seen only a few times. The V call is TRBV25-1, the J call TRBJ1-1; 7 bases match TRBD1. The CDR3 loop spans 12 amino acids. CDR1 is MGHDK and CDR2 is SYGVNS in the germline V gene. Germline trimming cut 5 bases from V and 4 bases from J; bases unmatched to any gene: 1. CDR3 sequence reads: CASSSGGTEAFF. CDR3 DNA: TGTGCCAGCAGTTCAGGGGGCACTGAAGCTTTCTTT.

This chain uses TRBV5-1 with TRBJ2-3; a possible D gene is TRBD2 (5 bases). The CDR3 has 16 amino acids. In germline, CDR1 is SGHRS, CDR2 YFSETQ. V lost 3 bases, J lost 0 bases, and 14 bases lay in between. CDR3 sequence reads: CASSWPPGESTDTQYF. The CDR3, as DNA: TGCGCCAGCAGCTGGCCCCCCGGGGAAAGCACAGATACGCAGTATTTT.

The chain carries TRBV27 and TRBJ2-3, with 7 bases fitting TRBD2. Germline V gene sequence: CDR1 MNHEY, CDR2 SMNVEV (reference sequence). J was trimmed by 2 bases and V by 8 bases; bases with no gene match: 10. This CDR3 contains 15 residues. For the CDR3, the DNA is TGTGCCAGCGTACCGACTAGCAGCTACACAGATACGCAGTATTTT. It specifies CASVPTSSYTDTQYF.

The chain joins TRBV20-1 to TRBJ2-2, with 7 positions matching TRBD2. V was pared by 6 bases and J by 7 bases, with 2 bases of the junction left unmatched. The CDR3 totals 11 residues. The germline V gene encodes CDR1 DFQATT and CDR2 SNEGSKA (reference sequence). DNA of the CDR3: TGCAGTGCCGGGGAGGGCGGGGAGCTGTTTTTT. Its protein is CSAGEGGELFF.

This clone has a count of ten or more. The chain carries TRBV5-1 and TRBJ2-7; D is ambiguous. From germline, CDR1 is SGHRS and CDR2 YFSETQ. V dropped 4 bases and J dropped 2 bases, with 10 bases sitting between them. The CDR3 runs 13 residues. In DNA form, the CDR3 reads TGCGCCAGCAGCCGGACCGACGCCTACGAGCAGTACTTC. Amino acids: CASSRTDAYEQYF.

V is TRBV30 and J is TRBJ1-1; 7 bases are a match to TRBD1. The V gene end was trimmed by 2 bases and the J gene end by 1 base; junction bases not matched to a gene: 7. Germline CDR1 is GTSNPN and CDR2 is SVGIG (reference sequence). The CDR3 has 15 residues. The CDR3, as DNA: TGTGCCTGGAGTCATAACAGGGGCAGGAACACTGAAGCTTTCTTT. Translating it yields CAWSHNRGRNTEAFF.

This chain joins TRBV27 and TRBJ2-3, with D hard to call. Trimming shortened V by 6 bases and J by 2 bases, and 21 bases separated the two germline ends. This CDR3 contains 17 residues. Germline V gene sequence: CDR1 MNHEY, CDR2 SMNVEV (reference sequence). Written as DNA, the CDR3 is TGTGCCAGCAGCCCCCACATCTCGGCGGTCCCCACAGATACGCAGTATTTT. Its translation is CASSPHISAVPTDTQYF.

The V and J genes are TRBV9 and TRBJ2-2; D unresolved. CDR3 length: 13 amino acids. V lost 4 bases, J lost 6 bases, and 10 bases lay in between. Germline V gene sequence: CDR1 SGDLS, CDR2 YYNGEE. CDR3 DNA sequence: TGTGCCAGCAGCCTAAAACGGGCCGGGGAGCTGTTTTTT. It translates to CASSLKRAGELFF. Variable domain in full (rest from reference TRBV9 and TRBJ2-2): DSGVTQTPKHLITATGQRVTLRCSPRSGDLSVYWYQQSLDQGLQFLIQYYNGEERAKGNILERFSAQQFPDLHSELNLSSLELGDSALYFCASSLKRAGELFFGEGSRLTVL.

The chain joins TRBV7-9 to TRBJ1-2; weak D call: TRBD1 (5 bases). V lost 4 bases to trimming and J lost 6 bases, with 15 bases between them. Germline-derived CDR1 and CDR2 are SEHNR and FQNEAQ (reference sequence). The CDR3 consists of 14 residues. The CDR3 loop is CASSSGTRKDGYTF. The CDR3 DNA reads as TGTGCCAGCAGCTCCGGGACTCGAAAAGATGGCTACACCTTC.

CDR3 sequence: CASSFQGTEAFF. The CDR3 DNA reads as TGTGCCAGCAGCTTCCAGGGGACTGAAGCTTTCTTT. The chain joins TRBV5-6 to TRBJ1-1; tentative D call: TRBD1 (6 bases). From germline, CDR1 is SGHDT and CDR2 YYEEEE. V was cut by 2 bases and J by 5 bases, with 7 bases left in between. The CDR3 is 12 residues long.

The CDR3 DNA reads as TGTGCCAGCAGTTTAAGGGGGAGCCCTGAAGCTTTCTTT. Encoded protein: CASSLRGSPEAFF. The rearrangement uses TRBV27 and TRBJ1-1, with a weak D call TRBD1 (6 bases). The V gene's germline CDR1 is MNHEY and CDR2 SMNVEV (reference sequence). V was cut by 2 bases and J by 6 bases, with 10 bases left in between. The CDR3 covers 13 residues.

The J gene is TRBJ2-7, the V gene TRBV18; D is perhaps TRBD1 (5 bases). The V and J ends lost 2 bases and 0 bases respectively, with 11 bases between them. The CDR3 runs 15 residues. Per germline, CDR1 KGHSH and CDR2 LQKENI. CDR3 protein: CASSPNRQPSYEQYF. CDR3 coding DNA: TGTGCCAGCTCACCAAACCGACAGCCCTCCTACGAGCAGTACTTC.

The rearrangement links TRBV30 to TRBJ2-1; 11 nucleotides agree with TRBD2. CDR3 length equals 16 residues. Losses at the gene ends were 2 bases for V and 4 bases for J; bases not matched to a gene: 7. The germline gives CDR1 GTSNPN, CDR2 SVGIG (reference sequence). CDR3 loop: CAWSSLAGGPYNEQFF. CDR3 in DNA: TGTGCCTGGAGTTCCCTAGCGGGGGGACCTTACAATGAGCAGTTCTTC.

For the CDR3, the DNA is TGCAGCGTTGAAGATATGATCACAGGGGAAGCTTTCTTT. This gives the protein CSVEDMITGEAFF. The chain joins TRBV29-1 to TRBJ1-1; perhaps TRBD1 as D (6 bases). The length of the CDR3 is 13 residues. V was pared by 0 bases and J by 8 bases, with 13 bases between. The V gene's germline CDR1 is SQVTM and CDR2 ANQGSEA.

The CDR3 nucleotides read TGTGCCAGCAGTGACCATTGGGGCACAGATACGCAGTATTTT. It specifies CASSDHWGTDTQYF. The chain uses TRBV6-4 and TRBJ2-3; D unresolved. Trimming pared 2 bases from V and 1 base from J, leaving 7 bases between. Germline V lookup: CDR1 MRHNA, CDR2 SNTAGT. This CDR3 has 14 amino acids.

The chain carries TRBV13 and TRBJ2-7; TRBD2 matches at 15 bases. V trimming: 3 bases; J trimming: 0 bases; junction bases outside the gene matches: 9. CDR1 and CDR2 (germline): PRHDT, FYEKMQ (reference sequence). The CDR3 is 19 amino acids. The CDR3 coding sequence is TGTGCCAGCAGCTTGGGACTAGCGGGGGGCTTGAGGAGCTCCTACGAGCAGTACTTC. It yields the protein CASSLGLAGGLRSSYEQYF.

This chain joins TRBV14 and TRBJ2-3; either TRBD1 or TRBD2 may supply D (5 bases each). This CDR3 spans 13 amino acids. Deletions cut 8 bases from V and 0 bases from J, with 9 bases between. Germline CDR1 reads SGHDN; CDR2 reads FVKESK. In DNA, the CDR3 is TGTGCCAGCGGCAGGGACAGCACAGATACGCAGTATTTT. It codes for CASGRDSTDTQYF.

V gene TRBV5-6 combines with J gene TRBJ2-1; 8 positions match TRBD1. Per germline, CDR1 SGHDT and CDR2 YYEEEE. The CDR3 runs 16 residues. The J segment lost 2 bases and the V segment lost 2 bases, leaving 6 bases of the junction unmatched. Here the CDR3 reads CASSFEPGQAYNEQFF. The DNA for the CDR3 is TGTGCCAGCAGCTTCGAGCCGGGACAGGCCTACAATGAGCAGTTCTTC.

This clone appeared once. One junction end disagrees with the germline gene, perhaps due to a read error. The V call is TRBV4-1, the J call TRBJ2-7; TRBD2 matches 7 bases. The CDR3 runs to 15 residues. Per the germline V gene, CDR1 is MGHRA and CDR2 is YSYEKL. The CDR3 bases are TGCGCCAGCAGCCAAGTGTTGGGGGGGTCCTTCGAGCAGTACTTC. It codes for CASSQVLGGSFEQYF.

This rearrangement joins TRBV27 to TRBJ2-7, with D perhaps matching TRBD1 (5 bases). This CDR3 comprises 15 residues. Germline CDR1 and CDR2: MNHEY and SMNVEV (reference sequence). V dropped 0 bases and J dropped 2 bases, with 11 bases sitting between them. The CDR3 region has the DNA TGTGCCAGCAGTTTATCGAAAGGGGTAACCTACGAGCAGTACTTC. Translating it yields CASSLSKGVTYEQYF.

The chain joins TRBV19 to TRBJ1-1; perhaps TRBD1 as D (6 bases). Germline loops: CDR1 LNHDA, CDR2 SQIVND (reference sequence). The CDR3 has 13 residues. Trimming pared 9 bases from V and 0 bases from J, leaving 11 bases between. Written as DNA, the CDR3 is TGTGCCAGCCGGGACACGATGAACACTGAAGCTTTCTTT. This codes for CASRDTMNTEAFF.

The chain is built from TRBV6-5 and TRBJ2-7; D assignment may be TRBD1 or TRBD2 (5 bases each). CDR1 is MNHEY, CDR2 SVGAGI, per germline. The germline V and J ends were trimmed by 10 bases and 3 bases, with 13 bases remaining between them. The CDR3 runs 12 residues. CDR3 protein: CATGTENYEQYF. The CDR3 nucleotides read TGTGCCACCGGGACGGAGAACTACGAGCAGTACTTC.

The chain links TRBV18 to TRBJ2-4; 8 bases are shared with TRBD1. CDR1 is KGHSH and CDR2 is LQKENI in the germline V gene. The CDR3 is 16 residues long. V shed 4 bases and J 1 base; nucleotides not matched to a gene: 6. In nucleotides, the CDR3 is TGTGCCAGCTCACAACGGACAGGGAACGCCAAAAACATTCAGTACTTC. It specifies CASSQRTGNAKNIQYF. The full variable domain, in which reference TRBV18 and TRBJ2-4 provide the parts outside the CDR3, is NAGVMQNPRHLVRRRGQEARLRCSPMKGHSHVYWYRQLPEEGLKFMVYLQKENIIDESGMPKERFSAEFPKEGPSILRIQQVVRGDSAAYFCASSQRTGNAKNIQYFGAGTRLSVL.

The rearrangement links TRBV5-4 to TRBJ2-7, with D possibly matching TRBD1 (5 bases). V lost 3 bases, J lost 2 bases, and 9 bases lay in between. The CDR3 spans 13 residues. Per germline, CDR1 SGHNT and CDR2 YYREEE (reference sequence). CDR3 nucleotides: TGTGCCAGCAGCTCCTGGGGCACCTACGAGCAGTACTTC. This encodes CASSSWGTYEQYF.

This clone was counted between two and nine times. V is TRBV7-9 and J is TRBJ1-6, with 7 bases that match TRBD1. Germline V gene lookup returns CDR1 SEHNR and CDR2 FQNEAQ (reference sequence). The J segment lost 8 bases and the V segment lost 4 bases, leaving 8 bases of the junction unmatched. CDR3 size: 15 residues. CDR3 coding DNA: TGTGCCAGCAGCTGGATGACAGGGAGGGATTCACCCCTCCACTTT. Translated: CASSWMTGRDSPLHF.

The CDR3 DNA sequence: TGTGCCAGCAGTCCCGGAGAGGAGCCCCAGCATTTT. It encodes CASSPGEEPQHF. This chain joins TRBV28 and TRBJ1-5, with no clear D. CDR1 is MDHEN and CDR2 is SYDVKM in the germline V gene. The CDR3 totals 12 residues. Trimming left V 5 bases short and J 8 bases short, with 10 bases between.

The gene calls are TRBV6-6 and TRBJ2-7; 8 positions match TRBD1. Trimming at V came to 2 bases and at J to 4 bases, leaving 4 bases not matched to a gene. Germline V gene sequence: CDR1 MNHNY, CDR2 SVGAGI (reference sequence). The CDR3 totals 14 residues. DNA for the CDR3: TGTGCCAGCAGTTACCGGGACAGGCCGTACGAGCAGTACTTC. This codes for CASSYRDRPYEQYF.